The clone carrying this T cell receptor beta chain has at least ten counts. Combining iRepertoire HTBI primers with Arm-PCR of CDR3 regions, the authors built TCR beta libraries. Each CDR3 protein gets one entry after TCRdb re-called the multiplex PCR reads with MiXCR. The sample lists about 530,000 distinct CDR3 sequences; approximately 16% were seen once. The time point is: newly diagnosed GD, antithyroid drugs for less than 3 months. From PBMCs, RNA was extracted and then used to make the TCR library. The data are from a study of regulatory T cells in long-lasting Graves disease. This CDR3 has 14 amino acids. Germline CDR1 LGHDT, CDR2 YNNKEL (reference sequence). Trimming shortened V by 2 bases and J by 4 bases, and 11 bases separated the two germline ends. The same specimen was also included in a second study, on T cells in Graves' hyperthyroidism and ophthalmopathy. That work states: Patients showing uncontrolled infection, other autoimmune disease, pregnancy or lactation were ineligible.

The chain carries TRBV3-1 and TRBJ1-1; D call uncertain. The sequence was obtained from a woman aged 35-60 years with Graves disease. Sequencing used peripheral blood mononuclear cells (PBMCs), obtained at new diagnosis, from a patient treated with antithyroid drugs. The CDR3 DNA is TGTGCCAGCAGCCAACTCTCGCGGGGCACTGAAGCTTTCTTT. It yields the protein CASSQLSRGTEAFF.